This TCR beta chain was sequenced during a study of blood T cell repertoires in COVID-19. Sequenced by immunoSEQ multiplex PCR; TCRdb stores in-frame clones only, minus some. The sample carries about 340,000 clones, 90% to 95% recorded once. Sequencing was performed on peripheral blood. The origin of this receptor is a woman under 30 who had recovered from COVID-19.

The CDR3 region has the DNA TGCGCCAGCAGCTTGGACGGCACCGGGGAGCTGTTTTTT. Its translation is CASSLDGTGELFF. The genes are TRBV5-1 and TRBJ2-2, with D uncertain. CDR3 length: 13 amino acids. Germline V gives CDR1 SGHRS, CDR2 YFSETQ. The V end lost 0 bases, the J end lost 4 bases, and 4 bases lay between the germline ends.